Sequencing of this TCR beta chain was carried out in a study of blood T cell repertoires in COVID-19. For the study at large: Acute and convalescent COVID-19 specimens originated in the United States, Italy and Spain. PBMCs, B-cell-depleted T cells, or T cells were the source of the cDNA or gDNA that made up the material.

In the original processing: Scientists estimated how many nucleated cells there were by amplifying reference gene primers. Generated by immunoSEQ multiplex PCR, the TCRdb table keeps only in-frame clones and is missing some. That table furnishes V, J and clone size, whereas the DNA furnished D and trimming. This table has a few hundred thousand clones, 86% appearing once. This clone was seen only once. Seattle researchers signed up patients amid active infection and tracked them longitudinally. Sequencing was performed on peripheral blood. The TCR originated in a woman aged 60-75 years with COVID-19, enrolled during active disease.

The CDR3 DNA reads as TGTGCCAGCAGCTTAGAACAGCCCGGGGAGCTGTTTTTT. Its translation: CASSLEQPGELFF. This chain joins TRBV7-9 and TRBJ2-2; D is uncertain. Trimming removed 1 base from V and 6 bases from J, with 6 bases in between. The length of the CDR3 is 13 residues. Germline lookup yields CDR1 SEHNR and CDR2 FQNEAQ (reference sequence).